The 9 T cell receptor beta chains presented below share a single source sample, sequenced in a study of shared clonotypes between healthy human individuals (dated by TCRdb to the early 2020s). To prepare the library, the immunoSEQ multiplex PCR assay was applied. The table comes from immuneACCESS by way of TCRdb, which keeps in-frame sequences with V and J called. Part of the clones is missing from these tables; in studies checked, under half for an unresolved V gene and the rest for unknown reasons. The sample table shows around 2,000,000 clones, and approximately 95% are seen once. The top ten clonotypes cover around 1.2% of the sample. CD8 naive samples were CD45RO-negative cells positively selected for CCR7, giving a CD45RA+CCR7+ population that excluded TemRA cells. The sample consisted of naive CD8+ T cells sorted from blood. The intended sense of this specimen's cell subset or site label: CD45RA+CCR7+. These receptor sequences come from a man younger than 35 in good health.

The J gene is TRBJ2-7, the V gene TRBV13; 9 bases line up with TRBD1. Germline CDR1 and CDR2: PRHDT and FYEKMQ (reference sequence). With 5 bases clipped from V and 4 bases from J, the junction kept 6 bases outside the gene matches. The length of the CDR3 is 14 residues. The DNA of the CDR3 is TGTGCCAGCAGCCCCGGGGACAGGGATTACGAGCAGTACTTC. It yields the protein CASSPGDRDYEQYF. Complete variable domain (other parts from reference TRBV13 and TRBJ2-7): AAGVIQSPRHLIKEKRETATLKCYPIPRHDTVYWYQQGPGQDPQFLISFYEKMQSDKGSIPDRFSAQQFSDYHSELNMSSLELGDSALYFCASSPGDRDYEQYFGPGTRLTVT.

The chain combines TRBV5-5 with TRBJ1-5; tentatively, D is TRBD1 (5 bases). The CDR3 contains 17 residues. CDR1 and CDR2 from the germline V gene are SGHKS and YYEKEE (reference sequence). The ends were cut back, 3 bases at V and 3 bases at J, with 19 bases in the middle. CDR3 sequence reads: CASSYGADRDFNQPQHF. CDR3 coding DNA: TGTGCCAGCAGCTATGGGGCAGACCGAGACTTCAATCAGCCCCAGCATTTT.

The chain links TRBV16 to TRBJ1-6; 12 bases fit TRBD1. Per the germline V gene, CDR1 is KGHSY and CDR2 is FQNENV. V was clipped by 3 bases and J by 10 bases; unmatched bases: 4. This CDR3 has 15 residues. CDR3 coding DNA: TGTGCCAGCAGCCAGGGACAGGGGGCGGACTCACCCCTCCACTTT. It codes for CASSQGQGADSPLHF.

The chain recombines TRBV6-5 with TRBJ2-1; 7 nucleotides align to TRBD2. The CDR3 has 13 residues. Trimming at V came to 5 bases and at J to 8 bases, leaving 6 bases not matched to a gene. In germline, CDR1 is MNHEY, CDR2 SVGAGI. The CDR3 loop is CASSQTSWDEQFF. CDR3 DNA: TGTGCCAGCAGTCAGACTAGCTGGGATGAGCAGTTCTTC.

This chain uses TRBV27 with TRBJ2-2; D gene ambiguous. Germline CDR1 MNHEY, CDR2 SMNVEV (reference sequence). The CDR3 contains 14 residues. With 0 bases removed from V and 3 bases from J, the gap between germline ends came to 5 bases. The chain's CDR3 is CASSLSGYTGELFF. The DNA for the CDR3 is TGTGCCAGCAGTTTATCGGGGTACACCGGGGAGCTGTTTTTT.

The chain links TRBV7-2 to TRBJ2-1; 7 nucleotides line up with TRBD1. The germline V gene has CDR1 SGHTA and CDR2 FQGNSA. The CDR3 spans 17 residues. With V trimmed by 5 bases and J by 1 base, 11 bases remained unmatched. The CDR3 region is CASSANPQGSSYNEQFF. The CDR3, as DNA: TGTGCCAGCAGCGCCAACCCACAGGGGTCTTCCTACAATGAGCAGTTCTTC.

The rearrangement joins TRBV9 to TRBJ1-4; TRBD1 matches 8 bases. Germline V gene lookup returns CDR1 SGDLS and CDR2 YYNGEE. The CDR3 is 15 residues long. V lost 4 bases, J lost 5 bases, and 7 bases stayed unmatched. The CDR3 region is CASSSTTGVNEKLFF. CDR3 DNA: TGTGCCAGCAGCTCTACGACAGGGGTGAATGAAAAACTGTTTTTT.

The rearrangement uses TRBV5-5 and TRBJ2-3, with D unresolved. Trimming removed 0 bases at V and 4 bases at J, with 9 bases between. This CDR3 region has 14 residues. Germline lookup yields CDR1 SGHKS and CDR2 YYEKEE (reference sequence). The CDR3 bases are TGTGCCAGCAGCTTGGGGATTGGCGCAGATACGCAGTATTTT. As protein: CASSLGIGADTQYF.

The chain has TRBV7-9 and TRBJ1-2; D uncertain. The CDR3 is made up of 13 amino acids. The V gene's germline CDR1 is SEHNR and CDR2 FQNEAQ (reference sequence). V was cut by 1 base and J by 4 bases, with 7 bases left in between. CDR3 coding DNA: TGTGCCAGCAGCTTAGATGGAGGCTATGGCTACACCTTC. It encodes CASSLDGGYGYTF.